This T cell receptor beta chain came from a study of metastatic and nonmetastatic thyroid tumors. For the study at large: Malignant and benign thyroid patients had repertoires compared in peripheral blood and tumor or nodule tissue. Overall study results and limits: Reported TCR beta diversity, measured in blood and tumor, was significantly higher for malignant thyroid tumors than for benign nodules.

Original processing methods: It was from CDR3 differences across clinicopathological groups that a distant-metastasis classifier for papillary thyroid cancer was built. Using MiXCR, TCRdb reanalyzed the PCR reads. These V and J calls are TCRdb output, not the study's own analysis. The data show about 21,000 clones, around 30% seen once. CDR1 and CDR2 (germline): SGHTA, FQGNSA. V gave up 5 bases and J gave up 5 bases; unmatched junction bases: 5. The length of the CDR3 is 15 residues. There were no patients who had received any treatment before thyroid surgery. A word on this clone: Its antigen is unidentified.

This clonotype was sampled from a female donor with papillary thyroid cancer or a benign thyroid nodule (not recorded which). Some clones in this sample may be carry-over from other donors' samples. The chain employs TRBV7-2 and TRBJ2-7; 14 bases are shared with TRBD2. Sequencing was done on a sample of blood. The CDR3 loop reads CASSRRLAGGNEQYF. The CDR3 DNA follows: TGTGCCAGCAGCAGAAGACTAGCGGGAGGGAACGAGCAGTACTTC.